These 4 T cell receptor beta chains were all obtained from the same sample, sequenced in a study of blood T cells in healthy people across ages. Next came a second PCR, run for about 6 to 12 cycles, which used a sample-barcoded 5' primer along with a J-beta primer mix. Each CDR3 protein gets one entry after TCRdb re-called the 5' RACE reads with MiXCR. Here the sample spans some 940,000 distinct CDR3 sequences, about 28% being singletons. This sample also appeared in a second study, on T cells of mothers and their children.

Material for sequencing was blood. The receptor set was obtained from a woman aged 35 to 49 in good health.

This clonotype was counted at least ten times. The V gene is TRBV7-2, the J gene TRBJ2-5; D remains unclear. V was pared by 0 bases and J by 3 bases, with 8 bases between. Germline V gene data show CDR1 as SGHTA and CDR2 as FQGNSA. The CDR3 extends over 14 amino acids. DNA of the CDR3: TGTGCCAGCAGCTTAGCAGGGCGGAAAGAGACCCAGTACTTC. It is translated as CASSLAGRKETQYF. The full variable domain, completed using reference TRBV7-2 and TRBJ2-5, is GAGVSQSPSNKVTEKGKDVELRCDPISGHTALYWYRQSLGQGLEFLIYFQGNSAPDKSGLPSDRFSAERTGGSVSTLTIQRTQQEDSAVYLCASSLAGRKETQYFGPGTRLLVL.

About this clonotype itself: This may stem from a read error, because a much larger clone lies one nucleotide away. The gene calls are TRBV6-2 or TRBV6-3 and TRBJ1-2; D possibly corresponds to TRBD1 (5 bases). The CDR3 has 16 amino acids. V lost 4 bases and J lost 2, with 17 bases in between. Germline V gene data show CDR1 as MNHEY and CDR2 as SVGEGT. DNA of the CDR3: TGTGCCAGCAGTTGCTTAATTCCTCGGGACAACTATGGCTACACCTTC. Its protein product is CASSCLIPRDNYGYTF.

The table lists this clonotype with a few counts. The genes are TRBV6-5 and TRBJ1-2; 7 bases fit TRBD1. Looked up from germline, CDR1 is MNHEY and CDR2 is SVGAGI. CDR3 length: 14 amino acids. J lost 3 bases, V lost 10 bases, and 11 bases had no gene match. The CDR3, as DNA: TGTGCCACCCGGAAACGGGACAGCTACTATGGCTACACCTTC. Translated: CATRKRDSYYGYTF.

The chain uses TRBV4-2 and TRBJ1-5; TRBD1 aligns across 7 bases. J lost 6 bases, V lost 1 base, and 6 bases had no gene match. CDR1 is LGHNA, CDR2 YNFKEQ, per germline. The CDR3 is 15 amino acids. CDR3 in DNA: TGTGCCAGCAGCCAAGGAGACAGGGTGAGTCAGCCCCAGCATTTT. Its protein is CASSQGDRVSQPQHF.